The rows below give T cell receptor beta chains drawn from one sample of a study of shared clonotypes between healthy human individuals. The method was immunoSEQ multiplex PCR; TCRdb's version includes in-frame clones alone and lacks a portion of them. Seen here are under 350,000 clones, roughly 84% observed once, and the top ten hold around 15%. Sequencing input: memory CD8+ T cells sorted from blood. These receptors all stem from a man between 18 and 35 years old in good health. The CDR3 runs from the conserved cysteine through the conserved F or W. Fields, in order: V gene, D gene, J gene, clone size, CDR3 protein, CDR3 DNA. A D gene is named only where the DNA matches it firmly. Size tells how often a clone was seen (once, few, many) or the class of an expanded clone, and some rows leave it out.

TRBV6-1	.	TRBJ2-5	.	CASSDVETQYF	TGTGCCAGCAGTGATGTAGAGACCCAGTACTTC
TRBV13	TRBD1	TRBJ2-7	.	CASSLRDREDEQYF	TGTGCCAGCAGCCTCCGGGACAGGGAGGACGAGCAGTACTTC
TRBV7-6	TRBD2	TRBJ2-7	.	CASSKGLAGPYEQYF	TGTGCCAGCAGCAAGGGACTAGCGGGACCCTACGAGCAGTACTTC
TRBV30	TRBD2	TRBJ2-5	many	CAWSVSGGAETQYF	TGTGCCTGGAGTGTTAGCGGGGGCGCGGAGACCCAGTACTTC
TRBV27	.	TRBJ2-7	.	CATRTDHYEQYF	TGTGCCACCAGGACTGATCACTACGAGCAGTACTTC
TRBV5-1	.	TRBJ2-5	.	CASSLAMIAQETQYF	TGCGCCAGCAGCTTGGCGATGATTGCCCAAGAGACCCAGTACTTC
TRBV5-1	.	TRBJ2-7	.	CASSSQGFESGEQYF	TGCGCCAGCAGCAGTCAGGGTTTCGAGTCGGGCGAGCAGTACTTC
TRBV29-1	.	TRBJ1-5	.	CSGGHRGSNQPQHF	TGCAGCGGGGGCCATCGGGGGAGCAATCAGCCCCAGCATTTT
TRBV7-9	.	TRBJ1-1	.	CASSLADMNTEAFF	TGTGCCAGCAGCTTAGCAGACATGAACACTGAAGCTTTCTTT
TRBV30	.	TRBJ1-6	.	CAWSLGSGNSPLHF	TGTGCCTGGAGTTTAGGGTCGGGCAATTCACCCCTCCACTTT
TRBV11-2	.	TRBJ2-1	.	CASSLDPYGAEGNEQFF	TGTGCCAGCAGCTTAGATCCTTACGGGGCCGAAGGAAATGAGCAGTTCTTC
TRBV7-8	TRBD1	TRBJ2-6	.	CASRTRQGNSGANVLTF	TGTGCCAGCAGGACCCGACAGGGAAACTCTGGGGCCAACGTCCTGACTTTC
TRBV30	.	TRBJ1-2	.	CAWSSQGYRRGLGYTF	TGTGCCTGGAGCTCGCAGGGGTATCGGCGGGGCCTCGGCTACACCTTC
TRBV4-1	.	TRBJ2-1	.	CASSPAMAGNEQFF	TGCGCCAGCAGCCCAGCGATGGCTGGCAATGAGCAGTTCTTC
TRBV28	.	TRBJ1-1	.	CASSVTRGNTEAFF	TGTGCCAGCAGTGTCACCCGGGGGAACACTGAAGCTTTCTTT
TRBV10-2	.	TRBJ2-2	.	CASREPSNTGELFF	TGCGCCAGCAGAGAACCATCGAACACCGGGGAGCTGTTTTTT
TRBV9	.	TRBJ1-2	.	CASSVDGGSVDHGYTF	TGTGCCAGCAGCGTAGATGGGGGATCAGTGGATCATGGCTACACCTTC
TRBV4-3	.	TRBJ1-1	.	CASSQDTGLNTEAFF	TGCGCCAGCAGCCAAGATACAGGGTTGAACACTGAAGCTTTCTTT
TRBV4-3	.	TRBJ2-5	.	CASSPSRGETQYF	TGCGCCAGCAGCCCCTCTCGGGGAGAGACCCAGTACTTC
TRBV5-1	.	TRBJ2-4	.	CASSYNLAKNIQYF	TGCGCCAGCTCCTATAATCTAGCCAAAAACATTCAGTACTTC
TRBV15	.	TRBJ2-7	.	CATTLLLQEHEQYF	TGTGCCACCACCCTCCTCTTACAGGAACACGAGCAGTACTTC
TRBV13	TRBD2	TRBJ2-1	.	CASSPGLAGGNEQFF	TGTGCCAGCAGCCCAGGACTAGCGGGGGGCAATGAGCAGTTCTTC
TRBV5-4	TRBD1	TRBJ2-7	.	CASSSQQGADEQYF	TGTGCCAGCAGCTCACAACAGGGGGCCGACGAGCAGTACTTC
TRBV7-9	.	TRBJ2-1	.	CASSFSFNEQFF	TGTGCCAGCAGCTTTAGTTTCAATGAGCAGTTCTTC
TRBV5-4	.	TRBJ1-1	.	CASSWGTSLDGAFF	TGTGCCAGCAGCTGGGGGACCTCCCTGGATGGAGCTTTCTTT
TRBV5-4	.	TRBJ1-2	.	CASSLGNYGYTF	TGTGCCAGCAGCTTGGGTAACTATGGCTACACCTTC
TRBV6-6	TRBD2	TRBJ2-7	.	CASSFTSVEQYF	TGTGCCAGCAGTTTCACTAGCGTTGAGCAGTACTTC
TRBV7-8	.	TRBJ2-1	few	CASSLSRWNEQFF	TGTGCCAGCAGCCTATCCCGGTGGAATGAGCAGTTCTTC
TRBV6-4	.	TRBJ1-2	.	CASSEGFGYGYTF	TGTGCCAGCAGTGAGGGTTTCGGCTATGGCTACACCTTC
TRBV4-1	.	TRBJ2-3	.	CASSQDPGQRLFWYTQYF	TGCGCCAGCAGCCAAGACCCAGGACAGCGTCTATTTTGGTATACGCAGTATTTT
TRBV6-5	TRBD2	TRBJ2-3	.	CASSYLAGGADTQYF	TGTGCCAGCAGTTACCTAGCGGGAGGTGCAGATACGCAGTATTTT
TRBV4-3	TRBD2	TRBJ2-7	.	CASSQEGLAGGRHSYEQYF	TGCGCCAGCAGCCAAGAGGGACTAGCGGGAGGGAGACATTCCTACGAGCAGTACTTC
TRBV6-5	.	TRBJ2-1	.	CASRNSAANEQFF	TGTGCCAGCAGGAACTCCGCAGCCAATGAGCAGTTCTTC